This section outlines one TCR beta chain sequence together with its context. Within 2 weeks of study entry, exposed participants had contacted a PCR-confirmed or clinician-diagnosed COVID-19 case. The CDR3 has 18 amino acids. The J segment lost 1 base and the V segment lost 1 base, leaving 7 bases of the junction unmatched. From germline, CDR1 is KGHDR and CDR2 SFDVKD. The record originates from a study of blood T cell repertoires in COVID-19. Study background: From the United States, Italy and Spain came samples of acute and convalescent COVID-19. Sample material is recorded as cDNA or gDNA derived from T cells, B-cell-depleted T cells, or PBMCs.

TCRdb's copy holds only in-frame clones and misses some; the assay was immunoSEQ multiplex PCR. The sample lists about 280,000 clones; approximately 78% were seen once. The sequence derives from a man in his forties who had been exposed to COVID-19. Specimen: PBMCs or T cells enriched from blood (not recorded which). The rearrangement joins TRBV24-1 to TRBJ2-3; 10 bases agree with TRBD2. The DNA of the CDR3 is TGTGCCACCAGTGATTTTGGTGAGCGGGAGGGGGGCACAGATACGCAGTATTTT. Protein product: CATSDFGEREGGTDTQYF.